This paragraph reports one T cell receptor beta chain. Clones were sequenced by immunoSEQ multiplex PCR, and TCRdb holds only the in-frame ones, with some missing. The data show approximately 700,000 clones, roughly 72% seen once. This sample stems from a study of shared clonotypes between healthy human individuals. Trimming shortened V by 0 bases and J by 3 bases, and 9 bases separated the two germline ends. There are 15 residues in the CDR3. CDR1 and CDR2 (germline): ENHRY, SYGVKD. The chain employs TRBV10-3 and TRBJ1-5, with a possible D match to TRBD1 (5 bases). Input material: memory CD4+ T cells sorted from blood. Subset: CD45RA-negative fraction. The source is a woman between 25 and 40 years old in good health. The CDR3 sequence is CAISESWGNNQPQHF. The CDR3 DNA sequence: TGTGCCATCAGTGAGTCGTGGGGGAACAATCAGCCCCAGCATTTT.